This section outlines one T cell receptor (beta chain) sequence together with its context. Antigen: not known. The sample belongs to a study of T cell responses to AZD1222 COVID-19 vaccine. Study information: Pooled in the analysis were second doses at about 4 or about 12 weeks.

Some clones are missing from TCRdb's copy, which holds only in-frame ones; the method was immunoSEQ multiplex PCR. Of 60,000 to 70,000 clones listed, less than 90% are singletons. Looked up from germline, CDR1 is KGHSH and CDR2 is LQKENI. The CDR3 loop spans 13 amino acids. With 2 bases removed from V and 6 bases from J, the gap between germline ends came to 10 bases. Notes on the study in general: Repertoires were collected only later (after the peak T cell response had occurred).

The rearrangement links TRBV18 to TRBJ1-1; tentative D call: TRBD1 (6 bases). This TCR came from an adult in good health. This sample comprised peripheral blood, obtained on day 0 of AZD1222 vaccination. CDR3 bases: TGTGCCAGCTCACCAATGGGACAACCTGAAGCTTTCTTT. It specifies CASSPMGQPEAFF.